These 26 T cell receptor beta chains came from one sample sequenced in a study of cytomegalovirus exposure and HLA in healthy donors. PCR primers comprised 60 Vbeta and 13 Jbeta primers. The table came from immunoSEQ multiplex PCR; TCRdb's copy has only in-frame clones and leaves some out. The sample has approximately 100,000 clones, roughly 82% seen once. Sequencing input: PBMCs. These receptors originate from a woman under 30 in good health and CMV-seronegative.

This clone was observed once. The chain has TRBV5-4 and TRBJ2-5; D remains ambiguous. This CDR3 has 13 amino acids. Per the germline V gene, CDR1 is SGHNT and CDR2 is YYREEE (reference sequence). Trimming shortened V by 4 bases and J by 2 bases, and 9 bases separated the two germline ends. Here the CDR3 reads CASSPVPQETQYF. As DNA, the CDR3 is TGTGCCAGCAGCCCGGTCCCTCAAGAGACCCAGTACTTC.

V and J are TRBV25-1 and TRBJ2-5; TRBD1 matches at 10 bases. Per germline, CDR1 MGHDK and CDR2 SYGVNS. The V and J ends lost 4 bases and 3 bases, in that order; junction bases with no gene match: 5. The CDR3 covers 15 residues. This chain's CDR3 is CASSGHGTGEETQYF. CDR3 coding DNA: TGTGCCAGCAGTGGCCACGGGACAGGGGAAGAGACCCAGTACTTC. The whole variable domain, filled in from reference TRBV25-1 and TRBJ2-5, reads EADIYQTPRYLVIGTGKKITLECSQTMGHDKMYWYQQDPGMELHLIHYSYGVNSTEKGDLSSESTVSRIRTEHFPLTLESARPSHTSQYLCASSGHGTGEETQYFGPGTRLLVL.

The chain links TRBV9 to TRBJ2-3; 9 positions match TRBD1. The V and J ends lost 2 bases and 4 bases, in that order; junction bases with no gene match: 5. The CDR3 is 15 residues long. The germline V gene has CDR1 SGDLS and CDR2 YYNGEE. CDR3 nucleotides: TGTGCCAGCAGCGTGGGGACAGGGTTATCAGATACGCAGTATTTT. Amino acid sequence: CASSVGTGLSDTQYF.

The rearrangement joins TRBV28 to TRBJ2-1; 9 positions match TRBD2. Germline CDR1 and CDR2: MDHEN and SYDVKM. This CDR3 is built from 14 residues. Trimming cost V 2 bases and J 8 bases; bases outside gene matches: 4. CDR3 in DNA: TGTGCCAGCAGTTTAGGCGGGGGGGCTTATGAGCAGTTCTTC. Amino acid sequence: CASSLGGGAYEQFF. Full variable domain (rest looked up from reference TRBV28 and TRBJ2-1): DVKVTQSSRYLVKRTGEKVFLECVQDMDHENMFWYRQDPGLGLRLIYFSYDVKMKEKGDIPEGYSVSREKKERFSLILESASTNQTSMYLCASSLGGGAYEQFFGPGTRLTVL.

The CDR3 sequence is CASSPRQRGTDTQYF. In DNA, the CDR3 is TGTGCCAGCTCACCACGGCAGCGGGGCACAGATACGCAGTATTTT. This chain links TRBV18 with TRBJ2-3, with D perhaps matching TRBD2 (6 bases). CDR1 is KGHSH and CDR2 is LQKENI in the germline V gene. Between the trimmed V and J ends, which lost 1 base and 1 base, there was a span of 9 bases. The CDR3 contains 15 residues.

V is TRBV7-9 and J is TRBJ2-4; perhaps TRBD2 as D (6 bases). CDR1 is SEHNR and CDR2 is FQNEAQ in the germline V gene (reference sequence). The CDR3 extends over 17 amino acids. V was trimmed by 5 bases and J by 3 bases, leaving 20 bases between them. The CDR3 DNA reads TGTGCCAGCAGCCCGCCCCCCAGGGAGGAGGGCAAAAACATTCAGTACTTC. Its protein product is CASSPPPREEGKNIQYF. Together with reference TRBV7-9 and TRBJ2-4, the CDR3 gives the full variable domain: DTGVSQNPRHKITKRGQNVTFRCDPISEHNRLYWYRQTLGQGPEFLTYFQNEAQLEKSRLLSDRFSAERPKGSFSTLEIQRTEQGDSAMYLCASSPPPREEGKNIQYFGAGTRLSVL.

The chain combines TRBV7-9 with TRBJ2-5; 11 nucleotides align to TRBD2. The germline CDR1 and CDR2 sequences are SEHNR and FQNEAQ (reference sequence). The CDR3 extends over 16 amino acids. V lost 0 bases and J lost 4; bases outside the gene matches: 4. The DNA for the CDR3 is TGTGCCAGCAGCTTAGCACTAGCGGGAGAGGCAGAGACCCAGTACTTC. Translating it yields CASSLALAGEAETQYF.

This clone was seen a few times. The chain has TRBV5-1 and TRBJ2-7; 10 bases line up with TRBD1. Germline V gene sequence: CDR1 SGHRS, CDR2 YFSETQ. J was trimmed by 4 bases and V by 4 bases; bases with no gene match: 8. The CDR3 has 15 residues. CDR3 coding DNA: TGCGCCAGCAGCCGGGACAGGGGAAGTGATTACGAGCAGTACTTC. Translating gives CASSRDRGSDYEQYF.

The CDR3 DNA reads as TGCGCCAGCAGCCGGAACCCGGGACTTTCCGAGCAGTACTTC. Translated, it gives CASSRNPGLSEQYF. The chain joins TRBV4-1 to TRBJ2-7; TRBD2 is a possible D gene (6 bases). Germline-derived CDR1 and CDR2 are MGHRA and YSYEKL. The CDR3 covers 14 residues. The ends were cut back, 4 bases at V and 6 bases at J, with 16 bases in the middle.

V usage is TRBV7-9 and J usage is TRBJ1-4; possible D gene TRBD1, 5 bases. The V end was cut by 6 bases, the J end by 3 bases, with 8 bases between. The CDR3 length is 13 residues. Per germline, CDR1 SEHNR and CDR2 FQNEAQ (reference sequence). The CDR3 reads CASRDSANEKLFF. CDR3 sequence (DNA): TGTGCCAGCAGAGACAGCGCTAATGAAAAACTGTTTTTT.

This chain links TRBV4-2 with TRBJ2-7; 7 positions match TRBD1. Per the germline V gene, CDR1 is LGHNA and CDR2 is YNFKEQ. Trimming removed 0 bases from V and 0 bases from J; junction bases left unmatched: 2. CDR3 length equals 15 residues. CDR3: CASSQDAGGSYEQYF. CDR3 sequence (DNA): TGTGCCAGCAGCCAAGACGCAGGGGGCTCCTACGAGCAGTACTTC.

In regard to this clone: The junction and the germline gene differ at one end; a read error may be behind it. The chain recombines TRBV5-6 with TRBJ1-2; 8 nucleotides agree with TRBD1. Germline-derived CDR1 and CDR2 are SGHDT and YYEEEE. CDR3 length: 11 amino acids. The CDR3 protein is CASSLGGQGDF. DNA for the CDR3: TGTGCCAGCAGCTTAGGCGGACAGGGCGACTTC.

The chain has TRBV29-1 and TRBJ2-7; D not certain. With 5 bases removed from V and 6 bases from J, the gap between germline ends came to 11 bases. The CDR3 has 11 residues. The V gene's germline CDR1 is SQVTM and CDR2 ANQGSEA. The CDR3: CSVRISGEQYF. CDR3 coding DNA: TGCAGCGTTAGAATCTCGGGCGAGCAGTACTTC.

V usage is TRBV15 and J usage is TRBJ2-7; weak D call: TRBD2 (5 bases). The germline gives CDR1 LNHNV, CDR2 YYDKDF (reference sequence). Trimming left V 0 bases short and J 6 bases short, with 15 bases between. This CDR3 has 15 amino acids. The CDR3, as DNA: TGTGCCACCAGCAGAGATCGGGATCTCCCCCTCGAGCAGTACTTC. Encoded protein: CATSRDRDLPLEQYF. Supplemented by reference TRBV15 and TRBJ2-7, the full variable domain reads DAMVIQNPRYQVTQFGKPVTLSCSQTLNHNVMYWYQQKSSQAPKLLFHYYDKDFNNEADTPDNFQSRRPNTSFCFLDIRSPGLGDTAMYLCATSRDRDLPLEQYFGPGTRLTVT.

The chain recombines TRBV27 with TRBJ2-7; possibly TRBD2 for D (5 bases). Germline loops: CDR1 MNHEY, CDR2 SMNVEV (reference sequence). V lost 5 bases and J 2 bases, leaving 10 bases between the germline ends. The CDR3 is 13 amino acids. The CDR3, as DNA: TGTGCCAGCAGTGGGTGGGAGCCCTACGAGCAGTACTTC. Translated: CASSGWEPYEQYF.

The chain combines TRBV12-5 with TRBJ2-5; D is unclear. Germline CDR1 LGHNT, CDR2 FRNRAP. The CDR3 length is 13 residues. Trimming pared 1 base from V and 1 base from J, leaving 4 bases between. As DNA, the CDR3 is TGTGCTAGTGGTTTGGACAGCCAAGAGACCCAGTACTTC. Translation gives CASGLDSQETQYF.

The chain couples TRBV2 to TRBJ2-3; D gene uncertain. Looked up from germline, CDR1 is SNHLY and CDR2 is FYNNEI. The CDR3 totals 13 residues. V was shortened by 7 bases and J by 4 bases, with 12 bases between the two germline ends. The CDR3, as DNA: TGTGCCAGCAACAAATACGAGGCAGATACGCAGTATTTT. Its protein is CASNKYEADTQYF.

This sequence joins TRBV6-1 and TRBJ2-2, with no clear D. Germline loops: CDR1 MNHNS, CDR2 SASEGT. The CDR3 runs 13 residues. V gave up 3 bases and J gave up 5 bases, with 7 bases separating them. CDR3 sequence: CASSDFITGELFF. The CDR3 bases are TGTGCCAGCAGTGACTTTATAACCGGGGAGCTGTTTTTT.

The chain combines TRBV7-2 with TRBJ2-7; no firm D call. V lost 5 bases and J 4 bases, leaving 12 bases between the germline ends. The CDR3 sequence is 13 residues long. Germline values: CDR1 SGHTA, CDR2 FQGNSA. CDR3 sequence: CASSQPSLYEQYF. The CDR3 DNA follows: TGTGCCAGCAGCCAACCCTCCCTATACGAGCAGTACTTC.

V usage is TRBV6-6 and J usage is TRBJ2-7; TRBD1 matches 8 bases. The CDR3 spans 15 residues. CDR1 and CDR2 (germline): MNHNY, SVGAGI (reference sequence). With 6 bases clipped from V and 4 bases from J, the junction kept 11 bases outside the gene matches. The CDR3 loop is CASRAGAGGVYEQYF. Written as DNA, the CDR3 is TGTGCCAGCAGGGCCGGGGCAGGGGGCGTTTACGAGCAGTACTTC.

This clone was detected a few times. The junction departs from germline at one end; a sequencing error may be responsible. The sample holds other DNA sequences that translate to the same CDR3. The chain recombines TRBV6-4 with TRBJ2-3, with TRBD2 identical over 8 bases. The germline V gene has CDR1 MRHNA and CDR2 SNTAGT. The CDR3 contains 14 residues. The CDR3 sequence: CASSERGGTDTQYF. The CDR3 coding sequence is TGTGCCAGCAGTGAACGGGGGGGCACAGATACGCAGTACTTT.

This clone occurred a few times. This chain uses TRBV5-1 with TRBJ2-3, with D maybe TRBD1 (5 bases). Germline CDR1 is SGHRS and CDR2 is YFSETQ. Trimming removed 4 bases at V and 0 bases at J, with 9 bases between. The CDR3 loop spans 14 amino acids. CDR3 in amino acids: CASSKDTSTDTQYF. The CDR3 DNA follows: TGCGCCAGCAGCAAGGACACGAGCACAGATACGCAGTATTTT.

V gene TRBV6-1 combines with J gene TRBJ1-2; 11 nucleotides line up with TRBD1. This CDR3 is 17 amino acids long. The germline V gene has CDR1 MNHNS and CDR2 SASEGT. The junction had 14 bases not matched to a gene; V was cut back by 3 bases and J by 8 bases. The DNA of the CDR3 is TGTGCCAGCAGTGACCTCTACCTGGACAGGGGGCTTCGAGGCTACACCTTC. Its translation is CASSDLYLDRGLRGYTF.

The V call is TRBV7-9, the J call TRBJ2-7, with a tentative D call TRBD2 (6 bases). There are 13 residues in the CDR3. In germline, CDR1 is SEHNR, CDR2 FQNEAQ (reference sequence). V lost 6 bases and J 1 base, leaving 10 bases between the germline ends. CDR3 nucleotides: TGTGCCAGCAGTCACGGGGGATCCTACGAGCAGTACTTC. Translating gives CASSHGGSYEQYF.

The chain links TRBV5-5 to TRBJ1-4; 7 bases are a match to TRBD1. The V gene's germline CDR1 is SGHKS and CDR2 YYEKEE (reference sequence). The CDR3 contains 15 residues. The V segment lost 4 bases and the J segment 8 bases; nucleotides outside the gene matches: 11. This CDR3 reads CASSPPTGSREKLFF. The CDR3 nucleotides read TGTGCCAGCAGCCCCCCGACAGGGTCTAGGGAAAAACTGTTTTTT.

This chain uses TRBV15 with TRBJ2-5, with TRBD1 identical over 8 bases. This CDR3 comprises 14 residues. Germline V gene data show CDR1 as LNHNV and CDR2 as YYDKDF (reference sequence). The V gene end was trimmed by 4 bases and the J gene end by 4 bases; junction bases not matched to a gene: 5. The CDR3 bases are TGTGCCACCAGCACCCGGACAGGGCTAGAGACCCAGTACTTC. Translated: CATSTRTGLETQYF.